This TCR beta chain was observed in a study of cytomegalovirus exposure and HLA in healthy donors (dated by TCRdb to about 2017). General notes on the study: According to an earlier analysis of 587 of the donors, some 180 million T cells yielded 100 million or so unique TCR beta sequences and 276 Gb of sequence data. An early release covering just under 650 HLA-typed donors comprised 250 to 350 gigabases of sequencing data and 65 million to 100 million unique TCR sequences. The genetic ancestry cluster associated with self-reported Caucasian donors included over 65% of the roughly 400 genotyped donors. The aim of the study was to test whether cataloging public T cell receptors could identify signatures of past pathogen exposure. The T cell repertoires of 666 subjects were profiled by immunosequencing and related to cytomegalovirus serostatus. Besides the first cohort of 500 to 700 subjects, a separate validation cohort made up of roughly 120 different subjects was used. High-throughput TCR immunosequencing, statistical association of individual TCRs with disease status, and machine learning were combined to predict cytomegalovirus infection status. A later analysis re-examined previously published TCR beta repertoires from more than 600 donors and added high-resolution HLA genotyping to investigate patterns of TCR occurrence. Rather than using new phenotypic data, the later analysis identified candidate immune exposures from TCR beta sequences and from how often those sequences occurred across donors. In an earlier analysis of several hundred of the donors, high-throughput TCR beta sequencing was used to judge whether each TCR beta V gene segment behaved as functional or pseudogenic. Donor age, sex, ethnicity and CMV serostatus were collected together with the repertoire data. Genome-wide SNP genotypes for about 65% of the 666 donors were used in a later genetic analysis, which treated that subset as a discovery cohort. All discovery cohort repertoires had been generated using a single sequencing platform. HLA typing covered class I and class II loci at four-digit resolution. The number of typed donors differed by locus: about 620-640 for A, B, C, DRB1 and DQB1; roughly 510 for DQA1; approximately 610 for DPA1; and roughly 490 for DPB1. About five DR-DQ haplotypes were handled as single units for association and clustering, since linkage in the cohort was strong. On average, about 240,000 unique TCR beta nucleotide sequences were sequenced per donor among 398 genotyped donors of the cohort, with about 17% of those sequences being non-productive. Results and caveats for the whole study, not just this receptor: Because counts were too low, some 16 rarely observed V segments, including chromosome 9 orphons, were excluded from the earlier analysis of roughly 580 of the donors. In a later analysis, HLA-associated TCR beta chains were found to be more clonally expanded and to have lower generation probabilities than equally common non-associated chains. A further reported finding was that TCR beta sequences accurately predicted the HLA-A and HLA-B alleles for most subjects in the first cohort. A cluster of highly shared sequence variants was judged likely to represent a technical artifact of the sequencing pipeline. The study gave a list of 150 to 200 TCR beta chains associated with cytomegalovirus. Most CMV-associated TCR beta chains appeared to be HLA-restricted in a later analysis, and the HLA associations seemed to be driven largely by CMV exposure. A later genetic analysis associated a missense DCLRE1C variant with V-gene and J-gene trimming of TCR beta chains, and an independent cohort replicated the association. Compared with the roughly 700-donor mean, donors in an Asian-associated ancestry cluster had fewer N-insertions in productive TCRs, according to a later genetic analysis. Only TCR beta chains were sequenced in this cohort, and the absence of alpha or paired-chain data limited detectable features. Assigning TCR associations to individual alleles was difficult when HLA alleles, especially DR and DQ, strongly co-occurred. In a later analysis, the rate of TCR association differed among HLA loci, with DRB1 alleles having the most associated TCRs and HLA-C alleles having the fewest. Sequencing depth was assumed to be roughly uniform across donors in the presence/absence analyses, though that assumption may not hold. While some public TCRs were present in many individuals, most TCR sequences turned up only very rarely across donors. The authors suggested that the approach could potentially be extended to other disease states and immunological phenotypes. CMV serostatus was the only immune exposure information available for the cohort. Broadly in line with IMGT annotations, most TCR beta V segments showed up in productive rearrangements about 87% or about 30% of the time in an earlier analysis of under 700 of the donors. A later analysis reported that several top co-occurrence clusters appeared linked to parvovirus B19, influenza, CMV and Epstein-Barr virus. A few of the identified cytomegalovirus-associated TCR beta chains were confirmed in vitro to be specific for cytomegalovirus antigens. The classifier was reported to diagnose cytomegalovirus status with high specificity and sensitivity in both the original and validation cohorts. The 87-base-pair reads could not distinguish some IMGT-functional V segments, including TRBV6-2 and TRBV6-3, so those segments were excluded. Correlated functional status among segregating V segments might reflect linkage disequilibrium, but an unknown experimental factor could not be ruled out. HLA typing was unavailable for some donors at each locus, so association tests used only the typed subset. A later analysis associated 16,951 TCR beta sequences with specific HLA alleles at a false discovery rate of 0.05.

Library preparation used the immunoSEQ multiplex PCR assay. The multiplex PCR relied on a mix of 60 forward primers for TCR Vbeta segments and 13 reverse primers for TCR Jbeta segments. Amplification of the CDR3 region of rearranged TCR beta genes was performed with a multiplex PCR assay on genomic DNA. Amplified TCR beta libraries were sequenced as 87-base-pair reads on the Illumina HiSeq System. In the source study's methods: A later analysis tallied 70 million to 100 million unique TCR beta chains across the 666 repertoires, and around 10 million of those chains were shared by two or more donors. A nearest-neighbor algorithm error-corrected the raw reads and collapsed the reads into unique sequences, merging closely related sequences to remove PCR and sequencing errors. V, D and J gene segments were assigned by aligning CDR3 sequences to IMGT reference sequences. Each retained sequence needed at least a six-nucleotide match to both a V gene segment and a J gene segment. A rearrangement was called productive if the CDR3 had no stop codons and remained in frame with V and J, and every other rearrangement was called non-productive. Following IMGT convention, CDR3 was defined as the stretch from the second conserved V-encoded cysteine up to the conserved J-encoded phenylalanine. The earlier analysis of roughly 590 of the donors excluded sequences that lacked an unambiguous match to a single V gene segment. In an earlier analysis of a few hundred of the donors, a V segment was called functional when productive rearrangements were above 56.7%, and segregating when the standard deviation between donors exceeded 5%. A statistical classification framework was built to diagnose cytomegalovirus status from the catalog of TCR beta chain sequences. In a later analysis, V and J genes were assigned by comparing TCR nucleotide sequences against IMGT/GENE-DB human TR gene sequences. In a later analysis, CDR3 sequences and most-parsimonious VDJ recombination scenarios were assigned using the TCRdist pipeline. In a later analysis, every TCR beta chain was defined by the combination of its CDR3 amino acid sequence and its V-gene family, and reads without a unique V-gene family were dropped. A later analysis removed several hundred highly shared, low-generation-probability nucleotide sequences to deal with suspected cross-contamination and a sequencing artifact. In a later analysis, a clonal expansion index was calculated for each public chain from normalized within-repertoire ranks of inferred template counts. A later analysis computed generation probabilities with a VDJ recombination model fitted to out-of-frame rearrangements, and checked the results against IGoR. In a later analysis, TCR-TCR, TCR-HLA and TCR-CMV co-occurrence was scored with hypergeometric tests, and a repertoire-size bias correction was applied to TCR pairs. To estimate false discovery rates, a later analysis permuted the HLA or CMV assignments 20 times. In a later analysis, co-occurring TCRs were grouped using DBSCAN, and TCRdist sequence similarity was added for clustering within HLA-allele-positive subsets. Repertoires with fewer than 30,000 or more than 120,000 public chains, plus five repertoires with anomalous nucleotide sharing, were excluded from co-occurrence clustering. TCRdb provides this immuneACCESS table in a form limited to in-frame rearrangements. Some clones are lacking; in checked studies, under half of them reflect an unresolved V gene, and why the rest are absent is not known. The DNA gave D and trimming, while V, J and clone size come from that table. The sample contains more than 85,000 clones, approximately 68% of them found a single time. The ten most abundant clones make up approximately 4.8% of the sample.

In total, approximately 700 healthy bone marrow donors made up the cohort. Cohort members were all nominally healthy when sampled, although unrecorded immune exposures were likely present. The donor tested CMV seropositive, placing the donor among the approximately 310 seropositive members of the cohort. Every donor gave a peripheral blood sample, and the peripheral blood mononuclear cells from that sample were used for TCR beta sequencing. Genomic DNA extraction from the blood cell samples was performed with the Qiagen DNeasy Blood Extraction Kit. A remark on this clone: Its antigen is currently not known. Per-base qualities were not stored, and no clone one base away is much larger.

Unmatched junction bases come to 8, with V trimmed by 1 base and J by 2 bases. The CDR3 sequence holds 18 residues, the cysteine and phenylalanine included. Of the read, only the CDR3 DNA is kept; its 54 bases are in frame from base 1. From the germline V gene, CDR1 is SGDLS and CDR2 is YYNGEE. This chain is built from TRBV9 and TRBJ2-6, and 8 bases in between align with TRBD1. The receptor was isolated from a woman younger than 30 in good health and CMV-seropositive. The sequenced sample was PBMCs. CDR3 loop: CASSVTPGGTTGANVLTF. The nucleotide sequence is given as TGTGCCAGCAGCGTAACCCCAGGGGGCACAACTGGGGCCAACGTCCTGACTTTC.